The 12 T cell receptor beta chains in this list originate from one sample, sequenced in a study of radiation and T cells in renal cell carcinoma. Only in-frame clones appear in the TCRdb table, and some are missing; sequencing was by immunoSEQ multiplex PCR. The sample carries 80,000 or so clones, roughly nine tenths recorded once. Time point noted: blood 4 weeks post-SBRT, at nephrectomy. Noted treatment: 15 Gy SBRT to primary tumor, nephrectomy 4 weeks later. The sample was blood, taken from a patient whose treatment included radiotherapy and nephrectomy. These receptors were taken from a woman between 65 and 79 years old with renal cell carcinoma.

The V gene is TRBV5-1, the J gene TRBJ1-6; no firm D call. V was trimmed by 0 bases and J by 5 bases, leaving 6 bases between them. The CDR3 contains 14 residues. Germline CDR1 SGHRS, CDR2 YFSETQ. CDR3 sequence (DNA): TGCGCCAGCAGCTTGGATGGGAATAATTCACCCCTCCACTTT. This codes for CASSLDGNNSPLHF.

The CDR3 spells CASSPTSTNEKLFF. CDR3 sequence (DNA): TGTGCCAGCTCACCGACATCAACTAATGAAAAACTGTTTTTT. This rearrangement joins TRBV18 to TRBJ1-4, with no clear D. This CDR3 is built from 14 residues. V was shortened by 3 bases and J by 0 bases, with 5 bases between the two germline ends. CDR1 is KGHSH and CDR2 is LQKENI in the germline V gene.

The chain links TRBV6-1 to TRBJ1-6; D perhaps matches TRBD1 (5 bases). From germline, CDR1 is MNHNS and CDR2 SASEGT. This CDR3 has 13 amino acids. Trimming took off 2 bases at V and 7 bases at J, with 6 bases between the two ends. For the CDR3, the DNA is TGTGCCAGCAGTGAACAGGGCAATTCACCCCTCCACTTT. Amino acids: CASSEQGNSPLHF.

The chain joins TRBV6-1 to TRBJ2-5, with a possible D match to TRBD1 (6 bases). V dropped 4 bases and J dropped 5 bases, with 14 bases sitting between them. Germline V CDR1 and CDR2: MNHNS, SASEGT. The length of the CDR3 is 14 residues. The CDR3 DNA is TGTGCCAGCAGTGGCAAGACAGGCGGGGAGACCCAGTACTTC. Protein sequence: CASSGKTGGETQYF.

The chain combines TRBV27 with TRBJ2-1, with D perhaps matching TRBD1 (6 bases). The CDR3 is made up of 16 amino acids. V lost 5 bases to trimming and J lost 3 bases, with 17 bases between them. The V gene's germline CDR1 is MNHEY and CDR2 SMNVEV (reference sequence). The CDR3 loop reads CASSEPQGMGYNEQFF. In nucleotides, the CDR3 is TGTGCCAGCAGTGAGCCACAGGGAATGGGCTACAATGAGCAGTTCTTC.

This chain joins TRBV5-1 and TRBJ1-3; 7 bases agree with TRBD1. CDR3 length equals 15 residues. V dropped 4 bases and J dropped 0; count of bases not matched to a gene: 4. Germline CDR1 and CDR2: SGHRS and YFSETQ. In nucleotides, the CDR3 is TGCGCCAGCAGCCGCGACAGGGACTCTGGAAACACCATATATTTT. The encoded protein is CASSRDRDSGNTIYF. The complete variable domain, with remaining parts taken from reference TRBV5-1 and TRBJ1-3, reads KAGVTQTPRYLIKTRGQQVTLSCSPISGHRSVSWYQQTPGQGLQFLFEYFSETQRNKGNFPGRFSGRQFSNSRSEMNVSTLELGDSALYLCASSRDRDSGNTIYFGEGSWLTVV.

The chain links TRBV7-3 to TRBJ1-2; the D is unclear. The CDR3 sequence is 13 residues long. Deletions cut 3 bases from V and 1 base from J, with 6 bases between. In germline, CDR1 is SGHTA, CDR2 FQGTGA. The CDR3 spells CASSFRLNYGYTF. The CDR3 DNA reads as TGTGCCAGCAGCTTCAGGCTTAACTATGGCTACACCTTC.

This chain links TRBV28 with TRBJ1-1; tentative D call: TRBD1 (5 bases). Trimming cost V 10 bases and J 2 bases, with 14 bases left between them. Germline V gene lookup returns CDR1 MDHEN and CDR2 SYDVKM. The CDR3 consists of 13 residues. The CDR3 DNA is TGTGCCACCACGGACACCCATAACACTGAAGCTTTCTTT. This translates into CATTDTHNTEAFF.

This chain joins TRBV7-2 and TRBJ2-1; 14 bases fit TRBD2. The CDR3 consists of 17 residues. Germline values: CDR1 SGHTA, CDR2 FQGNSA. V was clipped by 4 bases and J by 4 bases; unmatched bases: 6. This CDR3 reads CASSSTGTSGGYNEQFF. DNA for the CDR3: TGTGCCAGCAGCTCTACCGGGACTAGCGGGGGTTACAATGAGCAGTTCTTC. The full variable domain, rest sourced from reference TRBV7-2 and TRBJ2-1, is GAGVSQSPSNKVTEKGKDVELRCDPISGHTALYWYRQSLGQGLEFLIYFQGNSAPDKSGLPSDRFSAERTGGSVSTLTIQRTQQEDSAVYLCASSSTGTSGGYNEQFFGPGTRLTVL.

The chain links TRBV5-5 to TRBJ2-5; D is uncertain. V was cut by 3 bases and J by 4 bases, with 4 bases left in between. Germline V gene sequence: CDR1 SGHKS, CDR2 YYEKEE (reference sequence). The CDR3 runs 11 residues. In DNA form, the CDR3 reads TGTGCCAGCAGCTATTCAGAGACCCAGTACTTC. It translates to CASSYSETQYF.

This chain's CDR3 is CASSVEPAGGPAGELFF. CDR3 in DNA: TGTGCCAGCAGCGTAGAGCCCGCGGGGGGGCCCGCCGGGGAGCTGTTTTTT. This chain joins TRBV9 and TRBJ2-2, with 9 bases aligning to TRBD2. The ends lost 0 bases at V and 6 bases at J; junction bases unmatched: 9. Germline V lookup: CDR1 SGDLS, CDR2 YYNGEE. The CDR3 extends over 17 amino acids.

This clone was detected a few times. J is TRBJ2-7 and V is TRBV28; the D is unclear. This CDR3 has 13 amino acids. Germline V CDR1 and CDR2: MDHEN, SYDVKM. V was pared by 5 bases and J by 7 bases, with 15 bases between. CDR3 amino acids: CASSVPPVGEQYF. CDR3 DNA: TGTGCCAGCAGTGTACCCCCGGTCGGGGAGCAGTACTTC.